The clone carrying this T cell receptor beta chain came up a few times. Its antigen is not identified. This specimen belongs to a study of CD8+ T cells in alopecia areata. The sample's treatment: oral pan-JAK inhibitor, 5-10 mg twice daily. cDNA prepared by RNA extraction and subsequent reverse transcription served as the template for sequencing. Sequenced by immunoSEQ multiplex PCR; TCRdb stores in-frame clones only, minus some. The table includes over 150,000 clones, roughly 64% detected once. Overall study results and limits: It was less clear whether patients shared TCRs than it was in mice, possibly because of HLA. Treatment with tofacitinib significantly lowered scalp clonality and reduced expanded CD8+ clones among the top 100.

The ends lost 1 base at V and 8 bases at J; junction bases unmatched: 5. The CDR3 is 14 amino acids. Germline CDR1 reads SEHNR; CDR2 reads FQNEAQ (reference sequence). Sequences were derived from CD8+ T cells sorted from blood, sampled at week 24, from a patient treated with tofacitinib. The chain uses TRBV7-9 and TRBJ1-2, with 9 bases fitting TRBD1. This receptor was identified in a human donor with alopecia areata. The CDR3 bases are TGTGCCAGCAGCTTAGAGGGGACAGGGAAGGGCTACACCTTC. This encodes CASSLEGTGKGYTF.